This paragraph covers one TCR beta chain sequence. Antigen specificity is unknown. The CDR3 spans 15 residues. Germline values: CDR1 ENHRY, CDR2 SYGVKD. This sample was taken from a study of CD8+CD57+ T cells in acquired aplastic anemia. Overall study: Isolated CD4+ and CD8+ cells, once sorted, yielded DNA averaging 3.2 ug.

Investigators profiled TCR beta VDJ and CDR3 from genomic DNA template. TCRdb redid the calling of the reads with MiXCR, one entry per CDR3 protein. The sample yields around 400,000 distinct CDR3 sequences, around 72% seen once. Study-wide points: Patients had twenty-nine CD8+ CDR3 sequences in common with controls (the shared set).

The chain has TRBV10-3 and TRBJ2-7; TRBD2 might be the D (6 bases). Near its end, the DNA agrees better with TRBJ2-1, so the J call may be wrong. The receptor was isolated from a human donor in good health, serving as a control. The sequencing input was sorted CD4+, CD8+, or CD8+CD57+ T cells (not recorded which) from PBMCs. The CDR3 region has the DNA TGTGCCATCAGTGTCGGCGGGGAAGGCTCCTATGAGCAGTTCTTC. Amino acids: CAISVGGEGSYEQFF.